These T cell receptor beta chains were read from a single sample in a study of blood T cell repertoires in COVID-19. The table came from immunoSEQ multiplex PCR; TCRdb's copy has only in-frame clones and leaves some out. Among about 48,000 clones listed, 65% to 85% were seen once. The sequencing input was peripheral blood. The receptors stem from a human donor with active or convalescent COVID-19. The donor label of this sample is uncertain. Both conserved end residues are part of each CDR3. A D gene is named only where the DNA matches it firmly. Only some rows state a clone size, as once, few, many or a class for expanded clones.

13	-	TRBV25-1	-	TRBJ1-2	TGTGCCAGCAGTGGGCGGAACAACTATGGCTACACCTTC	CASSGRNNYGYTF
16	-	TRBV10-3	-	TRBJ1-4	TGTGCCATCAGTGTAGAGCCGGGGGGGTCTAATGAAAAACTGTTTTTT	CAISVEPGGSNEKLFF
17	TRBD1	TRBV7-2	-	TRBJ1-1	TGTGCCAGCAGCGTTCGCTGGGACAGGGGGTGGGACACTGAAGCTTTCTTT	CASSVRWDRGWDTEAFF
18	-	TRBV5-1	once	TRBJ1-2	TGCGCCAGCAGCTTGTGGTGGAGGGCTGAAGCTGGAGACTATGGCTACACCTTC	CASSLWWRAEAGDYGYTF
12	-	TRBV5-6	-	TRBJ1-1	TGTGCCAGCAGTTTCGGGACAACCGGAGCTTTCTTT	CASSFGTTGAFF
12	TRBD2	TRBV29-1	-	TRBJ2-5	TGCAGCGTTGAGTCGGGAGGGCAGACCCAGTACTTC	CSVESGGQTQYF
11	-	TRBV12-5	-	TRBJ2-1	TGTGCTAGTGCCCCAGAAGTTGAGCAGTTCTTC	CASAPEVEQFF
15	-	TRBV4-1	many	TRBJ2-3	TGCGCCAGCAGCCAAGAACACAGGGGCACAGATACGCAGTATTTT	CASSQEHRGTDTQYF
15	-	TRBV19	-	TRBJ2-7	TGTGCCAGTAGTATAGCAGGGAAGGGGGCCTACGAGCAGTACTTC	CASSIAGKGAYEQYF
15	TRBD1	TRBV7-9	-	TRBJ2-3	TGTGCCAGCAGCTTCGGACAGGGAGTTGCAGATACGCAGTATTTT	CASSFGQGVADTQYF
13	-	TRBV12-3/TRBV12-4	few	TRBJ2-7	TGTGCCAGCAGTGCAGTCCCCCAGGGCGAGCAGTACTTC	CASSAVPQGEQYF
15	TRBD1	TRBV28	few	TRBJ1-6	TGTGCCAGCAGTTTGCATCAGGGGGATAATTCACCCCTCCACTTT	CASSLHQGDNSPLHF
16	-	TRBV19	-	TRBJ1-2	TGTGCCAGTAGTATAGGGCGGGGGCAAGCTAACTATGGCTACACCTTC	CASSIGRGQANYGYTF
15	-	TRBV3-1/TRBV3-2	-	TRBJ1-3	TGTGCCAGCAGCCAAGTTGTCAGGAATGGAAACACCATATATTTT	CASSQVVRNGNTIYF
13	-	TRBV5-6	-	TRBJ2-7	TGTGCCAGCAGCTTGGCGGGAATCTACGAGCAGTACTTC	CASSLAGIYEQYF
16	-	TRBV11-2	-	TRBJ1-3	TGTGCCAGCAGCTTAGAGGTGTCAAGAGGAGGAAACACCATATATTTT	CASSLEVSRGGNTIYF
16	-	TRBV6-1	-	TRBJ2-1	TGTGCCAGCAGTGAAAGAGGGCGGGGTCCCGGCGATGAGCAGTTCTTC	CASSERGRGPGDEQFF
16	-	TRBV6-5	-	TRBJ2-7	TGTGCCAGCAGTTACTTCGGAAGCATCAGGGGCGGCGAGCAGTACTTC	CASSYFGSIRGGEQYF
14	-	TRBV7-9	-	TRBJ2-7	TGTGCCAGCAGCTTAGAACAGGGTTCCTACGAGCAGTACTTC	CASSLEQGSYEQYF
16	-	TRBV6-6	-	TRBJ1-6	TGTGCCAGCAGTTACTCCGTCGGGGGTATGAATTCACCCCTCCACTTT	CASSYSVGGMNSPLHF
14	-	TRBV5-5	-	TRBJ2-7	TGTGCCAGCAGGAAGGTCGGGGGGCCCTACGAGCAGTACTTC	CASRKVGGPYEQYF
13	-	TRBV7-9	-	TRBJ1-1	TGTGCCAGCAGCCCAGGACAGAACACTGAAGCTTTCTTT	CASSPGQNTEAFF
15	TRBD1	TRBV15	-	TRBJ1-1	TGTGCCACCAGCAGTGACAGGGGGATTAGCACTGAAGCTTTCTTT	CATSSDRGISTEAFF
15	TRBD2	TRBV10-2	-	TRBJ2-3	TGCGCCAGCAGTGAGTGGCGGGAGGGAACAGATACGCAGTATTTT	CASSEWREGTDTQYF
15	TRBD1	TRBV5-6	-	TRBJ1-4	TGTGCCAGCAGCCGGAGACAGGGTTATAATGAGGAACTGTTTTTT	CASSRRQGYNEELFF
14	-	TRBV7-2	once	TRBJ2-1	TGTGCCAGCAGCCCGCCTACTAGCAGAGGTGAGCAGTTCTTC	CASSPPTSRGEQFF
14	TRBD2	TRBV4-2	-	TRBJ2-1	TGTGCCAGCAGCGTGGGGACTAGCCACAATGAGCAGTTCTTC	CASSVGTSHNEQFF
15	-	TRBV7-2	once	TRBJ2-7	TGTGCCAGCAGCTTAGCGCTCGACAGATCCTACGAGCAGTACTTC	CASSLALDRSYEQYF
15	TRBD1	TRBV9	-	TRBJ1-6	TGTGCCAGCAGCGGGGTTACAGGGGAGAATTCACCCCTCCACTTT	CASSGVTGENSPLHF
16	-	TRBV2	-	TRBJ2-5	TGTGCCAGCAAAGACGACTTAAGGGAGATCCAAGAGACCCAGTACTTC	CASKDDLREIQETQYF
19	TRBD2	TRBV24-1	-	TRBJ2-1	TGTGCCACCAGTGATACCCGGACTAGCGGGAGCAGCTCCTACAATGAGCAGTTCTTC	CATSDTRTSGSSSYNEQFF